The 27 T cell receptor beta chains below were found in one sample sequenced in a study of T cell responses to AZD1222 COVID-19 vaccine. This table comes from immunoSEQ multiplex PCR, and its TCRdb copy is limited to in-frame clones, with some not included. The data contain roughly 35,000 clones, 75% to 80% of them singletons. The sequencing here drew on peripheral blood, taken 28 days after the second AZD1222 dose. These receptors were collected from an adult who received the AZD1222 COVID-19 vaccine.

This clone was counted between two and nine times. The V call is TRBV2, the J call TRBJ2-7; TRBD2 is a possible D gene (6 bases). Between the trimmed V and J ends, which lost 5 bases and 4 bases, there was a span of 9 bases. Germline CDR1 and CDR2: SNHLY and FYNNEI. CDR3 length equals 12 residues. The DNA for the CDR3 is TGTGCCAGCAGTCAGCGGGCGTACGAGCAGTACGTC. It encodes CASSQRAYEQYV.

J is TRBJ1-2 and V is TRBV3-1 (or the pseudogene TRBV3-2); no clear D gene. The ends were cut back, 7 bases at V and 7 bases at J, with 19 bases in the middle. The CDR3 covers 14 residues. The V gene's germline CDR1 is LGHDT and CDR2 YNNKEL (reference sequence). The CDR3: CASTPSAAVSGYTF. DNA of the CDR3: TGTGCCAGCACCCCGTCGGCGGCGGTGTCTGGCTACACCTTC.

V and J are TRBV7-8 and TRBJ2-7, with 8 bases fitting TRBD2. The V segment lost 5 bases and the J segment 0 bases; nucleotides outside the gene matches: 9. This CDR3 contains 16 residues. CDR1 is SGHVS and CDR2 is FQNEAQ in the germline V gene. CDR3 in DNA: TGTGCCAGCAGCCGTGGCGGGGGGCCCATCTCCTACGAGCAGTACGTC. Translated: CASSRGGGPISYEQYV.

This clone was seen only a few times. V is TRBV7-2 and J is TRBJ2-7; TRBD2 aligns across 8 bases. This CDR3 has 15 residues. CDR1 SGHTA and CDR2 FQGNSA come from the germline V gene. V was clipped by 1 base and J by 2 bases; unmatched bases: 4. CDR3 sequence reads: CASSLEVSGAYEQYF. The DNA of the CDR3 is TGTGCCAGCAGCTTAGAGGTTAGCGGGGCCTACGAGCAGTACTTC.

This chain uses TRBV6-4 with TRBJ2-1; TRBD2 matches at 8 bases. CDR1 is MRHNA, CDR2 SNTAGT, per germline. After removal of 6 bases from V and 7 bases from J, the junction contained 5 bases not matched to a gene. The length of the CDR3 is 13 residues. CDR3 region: CASSTGGANEQFF. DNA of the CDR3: TGTGCCAGCAGCACCGGGGGGGCTAATGAGCAGTTCTTC.

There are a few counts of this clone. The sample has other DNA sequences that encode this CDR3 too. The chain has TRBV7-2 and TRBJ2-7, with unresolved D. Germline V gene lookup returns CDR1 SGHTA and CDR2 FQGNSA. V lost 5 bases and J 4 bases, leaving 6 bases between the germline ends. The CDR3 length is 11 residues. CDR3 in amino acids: CASSLRYEQYF. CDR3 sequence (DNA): TGTGCCAGCAGCCTTAGATACGAGCAGTACTTC.

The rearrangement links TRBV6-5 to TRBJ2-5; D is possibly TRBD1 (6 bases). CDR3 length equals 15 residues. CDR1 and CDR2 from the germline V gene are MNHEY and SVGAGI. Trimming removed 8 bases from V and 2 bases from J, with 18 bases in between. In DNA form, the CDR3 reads TGTGCCAGCCTCTATCACGACAGGTATCAAGAGACCCAGTACTTC. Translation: CASLYHDRYQETQYF.

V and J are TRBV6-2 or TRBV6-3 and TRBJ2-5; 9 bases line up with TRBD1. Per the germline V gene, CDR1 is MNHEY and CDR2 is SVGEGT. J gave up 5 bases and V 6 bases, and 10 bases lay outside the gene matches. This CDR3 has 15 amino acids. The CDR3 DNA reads TGTGCCAGCAGCCACCGGACAGGGGTAGGCGAGACCCAGTACTTC. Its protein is CASSHRTGVGETQYF.

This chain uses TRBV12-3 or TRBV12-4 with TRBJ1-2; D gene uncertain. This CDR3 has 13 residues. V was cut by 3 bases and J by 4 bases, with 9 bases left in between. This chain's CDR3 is CASSFTPIYGYTF. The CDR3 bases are TGTGCCAGCAGTTTCACCCCTATCTATGGCTACACCTTC.

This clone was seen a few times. The DNA for the CDR3 is TGTGCCAGTAGTATATGGGGATCTACCAACAATGAGCAGTTCTTC. As protein: CASSIWGSTNNEQFF. The genes are TRBV19 and TRBJ2-1; D gene unclear. Germline CDR1 and CDR2: LNHDA and SQIVND (reference sequence). The CDR3 sequence is 15 residues long. The germline V and J ends were trimmed by 2 bases and 5 bases, with 13 bases remaining between them. Complete variable domain (other parts from reference TRBV19 and TRBJ2-1): DGGITQSPKYLFRKEGQNVTLSCEQNLNHDAMYWYRQDPGQGLRLIYYSQIVNDFQKGDIAEGYSVSREKKESFPLTVTSAQKNPTAFYLCASSIWGSTNNEQFFGPGTRLTVL.

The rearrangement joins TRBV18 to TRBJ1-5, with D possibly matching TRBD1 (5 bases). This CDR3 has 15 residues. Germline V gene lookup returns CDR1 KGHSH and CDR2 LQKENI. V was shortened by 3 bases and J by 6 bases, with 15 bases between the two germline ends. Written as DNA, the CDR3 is TGTGCCAGCTCACCGGGACGGAGCGGGGGTCAGCCCCAGCATTTT. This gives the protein CASSPGRSGGQPQHF.

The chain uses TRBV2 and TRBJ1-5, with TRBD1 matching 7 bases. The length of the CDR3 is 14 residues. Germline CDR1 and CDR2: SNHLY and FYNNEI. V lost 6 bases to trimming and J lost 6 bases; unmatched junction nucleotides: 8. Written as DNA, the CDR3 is TGTGCCAGCAGAGAGGGGGCGCGGCGTCAGCCCCAGCATTTT. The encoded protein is CASREGARRQPQHF.

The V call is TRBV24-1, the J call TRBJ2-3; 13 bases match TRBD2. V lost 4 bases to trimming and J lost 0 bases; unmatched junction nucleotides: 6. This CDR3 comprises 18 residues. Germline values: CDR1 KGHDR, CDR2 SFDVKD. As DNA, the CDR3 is TGTGCCACCAGTGAGACTACTAGCGGGAGGGGAAGCACAGATACGCAGTATTTT. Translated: CATSETTSGRGSTDTQYF.

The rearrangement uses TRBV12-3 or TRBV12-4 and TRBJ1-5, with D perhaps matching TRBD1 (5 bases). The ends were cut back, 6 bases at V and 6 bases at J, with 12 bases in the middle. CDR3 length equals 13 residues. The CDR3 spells CASRGRWGQPQHF. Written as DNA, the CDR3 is TGTGCCAGCAGGGGACGGTGGGGTCAGCCCCAGCATTTT.

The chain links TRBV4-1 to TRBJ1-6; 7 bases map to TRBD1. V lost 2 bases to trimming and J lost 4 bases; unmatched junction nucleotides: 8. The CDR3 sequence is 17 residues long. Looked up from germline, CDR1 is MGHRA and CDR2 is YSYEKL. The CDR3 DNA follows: TGCGCCAGCAGCCAAACGACAGGGCTCCCTTATAATTCACCCCTCCACTTT. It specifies CASSQTTGLPYNSPLHF.

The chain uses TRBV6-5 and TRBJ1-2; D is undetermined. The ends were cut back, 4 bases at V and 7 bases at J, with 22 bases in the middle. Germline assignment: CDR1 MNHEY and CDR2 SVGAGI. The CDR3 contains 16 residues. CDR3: CASSSSTLSPRGGYTF. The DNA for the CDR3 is TGTGCCAGCAGTTCTTCTACATTGTCTCCGCGTGGTGGCTACACCTTC.

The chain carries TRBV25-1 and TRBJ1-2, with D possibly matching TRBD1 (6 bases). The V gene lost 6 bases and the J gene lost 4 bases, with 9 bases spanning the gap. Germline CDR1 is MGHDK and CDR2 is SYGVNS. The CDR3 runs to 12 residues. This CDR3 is CASREGGYGYTF. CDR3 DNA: TGTGCCAGCAGGGAAGGGGGCTATGGCTACACCTTC.

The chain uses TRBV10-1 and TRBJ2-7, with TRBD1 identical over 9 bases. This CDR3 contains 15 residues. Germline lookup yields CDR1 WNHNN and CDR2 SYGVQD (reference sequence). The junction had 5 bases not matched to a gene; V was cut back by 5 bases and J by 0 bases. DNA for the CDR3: TGCGCCAGCAGTATCCGGGACAGGGACTCCTACGAGCAGTACGTC. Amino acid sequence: CASSIRDRDSYEQYV.

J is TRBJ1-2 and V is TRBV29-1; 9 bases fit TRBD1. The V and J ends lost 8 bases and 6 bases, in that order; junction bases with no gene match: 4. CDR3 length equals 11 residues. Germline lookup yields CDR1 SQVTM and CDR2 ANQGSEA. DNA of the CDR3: TGCAGCCAACAGGGGGCAGATGGCTACACCTTC. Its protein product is CSQQGADGYTF.

The DNA of the CDR3 is TGTGCCAGCAGTTTAGGGCTAGCGGGGGGTAGAACGAACACCGGGGAGCTGTTTTTT. Translating gives CASSLGLAGGRTNTGELFF. The chain has TRBV27 and TRBJ2-2, with 11 bases identical to TRBD2. Looked up from germline, CDR1 is MNHEY and CDR2 is SMNVEV (reference sequence). CDR3 size: 19 residues. V was pared by 2 bases and J by 0 bases, with 8 bases of the junction left unmatched.

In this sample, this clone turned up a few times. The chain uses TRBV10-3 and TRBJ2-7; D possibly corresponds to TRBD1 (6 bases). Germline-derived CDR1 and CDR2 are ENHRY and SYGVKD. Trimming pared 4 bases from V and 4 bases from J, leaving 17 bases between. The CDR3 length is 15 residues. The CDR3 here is CAISASTGGAYEQYF. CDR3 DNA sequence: TGTGCCATCAGTGCATCGACAGGAGGAGCGTACGAGCAGTACTTC.

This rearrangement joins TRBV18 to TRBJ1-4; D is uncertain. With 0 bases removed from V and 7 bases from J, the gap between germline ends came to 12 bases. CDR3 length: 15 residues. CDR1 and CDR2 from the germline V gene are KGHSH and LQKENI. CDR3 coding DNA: TGTGCCAGCTCACCACCGGGGAGGTCTACTGAAAAACTGTTTTTT. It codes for CASSPPGRSTEKLFF.

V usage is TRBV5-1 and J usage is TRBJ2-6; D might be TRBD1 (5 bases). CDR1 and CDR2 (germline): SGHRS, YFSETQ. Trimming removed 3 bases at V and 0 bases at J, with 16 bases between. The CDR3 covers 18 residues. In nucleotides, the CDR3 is TGCGCCAGCAGCTCCTCCTCGGACAACTTCTCTGGGGCCAACGTCCTGACTTTC. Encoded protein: CASSSSSDNFSGANVLTF.

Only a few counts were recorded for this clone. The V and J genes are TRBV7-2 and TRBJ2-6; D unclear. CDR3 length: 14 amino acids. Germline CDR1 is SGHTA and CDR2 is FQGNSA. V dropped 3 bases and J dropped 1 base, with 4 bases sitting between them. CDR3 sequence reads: CASSLGSGANVLTF. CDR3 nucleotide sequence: TGTGCCAGCAGCTTGGGGTCTGGGGCCAACGTCCTGACTTTC.

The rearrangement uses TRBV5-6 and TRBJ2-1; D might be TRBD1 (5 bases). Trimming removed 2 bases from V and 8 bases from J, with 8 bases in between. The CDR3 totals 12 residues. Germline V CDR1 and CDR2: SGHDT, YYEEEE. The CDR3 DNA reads TGTGCCAGCAGCTTAGTAGGGGATGAGCAGTTCTTC. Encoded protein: CASSLVGDEQFF.

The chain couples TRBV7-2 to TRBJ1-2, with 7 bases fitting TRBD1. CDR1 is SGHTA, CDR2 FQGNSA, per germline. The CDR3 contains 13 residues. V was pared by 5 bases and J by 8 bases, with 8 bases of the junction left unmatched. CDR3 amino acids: CASSGTGENGYTF. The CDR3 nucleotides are TGTGCCAGCAGCGGAACAGGGGAGAACGGCTACACCTTC.

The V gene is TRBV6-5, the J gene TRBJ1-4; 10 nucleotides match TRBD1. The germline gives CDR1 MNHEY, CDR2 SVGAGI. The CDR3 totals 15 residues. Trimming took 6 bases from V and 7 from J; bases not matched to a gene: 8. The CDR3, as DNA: TGTGCCAGCAGGGGACAGGGGTACGTTGGTGAAAAACTGTTTTTT. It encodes CASRGQGYVGEKLFF.